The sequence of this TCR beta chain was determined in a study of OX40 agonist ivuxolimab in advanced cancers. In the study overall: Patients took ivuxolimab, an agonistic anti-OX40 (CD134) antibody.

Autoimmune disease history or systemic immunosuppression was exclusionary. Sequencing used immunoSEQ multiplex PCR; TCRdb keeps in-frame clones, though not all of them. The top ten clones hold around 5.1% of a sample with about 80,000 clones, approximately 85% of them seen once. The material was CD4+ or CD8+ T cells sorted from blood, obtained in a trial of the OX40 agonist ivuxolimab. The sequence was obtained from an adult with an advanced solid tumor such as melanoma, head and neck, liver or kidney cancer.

CDR3 amino acids: CSVVGPGEYEQYF. In DNA, the CDR3 is TGCAGCGTTGTAGGTCCAGGGGAATACGAGCAGTACTTC. J is TRBJ2-7 and V is TRBV29-1; D might be TRBD1 (6 bases). CDR3 length: 13 residues. CDR1 and CDR2 (germline): SQVTM, ANQGSEA. Trimming took 4 bases from V and 4 from J, leaving 14 bases between them.